This passage covers 12 T cell receptor beta chains from one sample sequenced in a study of blood T cell repertoires in COVID-19. Profiling relied on immunoSEQ multiplex PCR, and the TCRdb table lists in-frame clones only, not all of them. This table has 400,000 to 450,000 clones, around 90% appearing once. The source material was PBMCs or T cells enriched from blood (not recorded which). Source of these receptors: a man in his late teens or twenties who had recovered from COVID-19.

V gene TRBV5-1 combines with J gene TRBJ2-3; 9 positions match TRBD2. Trimming cost V 4 bases and J 3 bases; bases outside gene matches: 3. The CDR3 spans 14 residues. Germline assignment: CDR1 SGHRS and CDR2 YFSETQ. This CDR3 is CASSLAGRTDTQYF. The CDR3 DNA reads TGCGCCAGCAGCCTAGCGGGAAGGACAGATACGCAGTATTTT.

The chain is built from TRBV6-5 and TRBJ1-1; no definite D call. From germline, CDR1 is MNHEY and CDR2 SVGAGI. V was trimmed by 6 bases and J by 8 bases, leaving 10 bases between them. CDR3 length: 11 amino acids. The CDR3 nucleotides are TGTGCCAGCAGGACTTGGCCCGAAGCTTTCTTT. This sequence encodes CASRTWPEAFF.

The rearrangement links TRBV7-6 to TRBJ1-3; D uncertain. Trimming took off 1 base at V and 1 base at J, with 8 bases between the two ends. The CDR3 length is 15 residues. CDR1 SGHVS and CDR2 FNYEAQ come from the germline V gene. CDR3 sequence (DNA): TGTGCCAGCAGCTTAGGATCGGGATCTGGAAACACCATATATTTT. It codes for CASSLGSGSGNTIYF.

V and J are TRBV9 and TRBJ2-1; TRBD2 matches 9 bases. Germline V gene data show CDR1 as SGDLS and CDR2 as YYNGEE. This CDR3 is 16 amino acids long. J lost 6 bases, V lost 0 bases, and 7 bases had no gene match. The CDR3 coding sequence is TGTGCCAGCAGCGTAGAGGGCGGGAGGGCCCTCAATGAGCAGTTCTTC. It is translated as CASSVEGGRALNEQFF.

The chain has TRBV5-1 and TRBJ1-1; D gene unclear. The CDR3 is 14 residues long. Germline-derived CDR1 and CDR2 are SGHRS and YFSETQ. Trimming left V 2 bases short and J 3 bases short, with 11 bases between. CDR3 sequence: CASSFMEVDTEAFF. CDR3 nucleotide sequence: TGCGCCAGCAGCTTCATGGAGGTGGACACTGAAGCTTTCTTT.

The chain couples TRBV30 to TRBJ2-5; 8 bases map to TRBD1. The CDR3 has 13 residues. The ends lost 1 base at V and 4 bases at J; junction bases unmatched: 2. Germline CDR1 reads GTSNPN; CDR2 reads SVGIG (reference sequence). CDR3 sequence reads: CAWSGTGRETQYF. CDR3 nucleotide sequence: TGTGCCTGGAGTGGGACAGGGAGAGAGACCCAGTACTTC.

This rearrangement joins TRBV19 to TRBJ1-5; a possible D gene is TRBD1 (6 bases). This CDR3 region has 14 residues. The germline CDR1 and CDR2 sequences are LNHDA and SQIVND (reference sequence). V shed 5 bases and J shed 0 bases, with 8 bases lying between them. CDR3 nucleotides: TGTGCCAGTAGTCAGACAGGTAGCAATCAGCCCCAGCATTTT. Protein sequence: CASSQTGSNQPQHF.

The rearrangement uses TRBV23-1 and TRBJ2-7; tentatively, D is TRBD1 (5 bases). TRBV23-1 is recorded as an ORF, its role being uncertain. Trimming removed 0 bases from V and 3 bases from J, with 12 bases in between. This CDR3 has 15 amino acids. CDR3 sequence reads: CASSQSGHTNYEQYF. The CDR3 DNA sequence: TGCGCCAGCAGTCAATCCGGACATACTAACTACGAGCAGTACTTC.

CDR3 in DNA: TGTGCCAGCAGCCAAGTCAGGGGGGACGAGCAGTACTTC. This codes for CASSQVRGDEQYF. The genes are TRBV3-1 (or the pseudogene TRBV3-2) and TRBJ2-7, with D possibly matching TRBD1 (7 bases). Trimming pared 1 base from V and 5 bases from J, leaving 9 bases between. Germline V CDR1 and CDR2: LGHDT, YNNKEL (reference sequence). CDR3 length: 13 residues.

This clone is a singleton in its sample. The chain links TRBV3-1 (or the pseudogene TRBV3-2) to TRBJ2-3; D is possibly TRBD2 (6 bases). Germline V lookup: CDR1 LGHDT, CDR2 YNNKEL (reference sequence). This CDR3 is 15 amino acids long. Trimming cost V 0 bases and J 1 base, with 8 bases left between them. CDR3 sequence: CASSQEGLRTDTQYF. The CDR3 nucleotides read TGTGCCAGCAGCCAAGAGGGACTTCGCACAGATACGCAGTATTTT.

In its sample, this clone was seen once. The V gene is TRBV5-6, the J gene TRBJ2-7; 9 nucleotides match TRBD1. After removal of 5 bases from V and 5 bases from J, the junction contained 8 bases not matched to a gene. Looked up from germline, CDR1 is SGHDT and CDR2 is YYEEEE. This CDR3 contains 14 residues. Here the CDR3 reads CASRRPGQGHEQYF. The CDR3 bases are TGTGCCAGCAGACGACCGGGACAGGGACACGAGCAGTACTTC.

This clone was seen a single time. The V call is TRBV10-2, the J call TRBJ2-1, with a possible D match to TRBD2 (6 bases). V dropped 3 bases and J dropped 8 bases, with 14 bases sitting between them. The CDR3 has 14 amino acids. Germline assignment: CDR1 WSHSY and CDR2 SAAADI. CDR3 nucleotide sequence: TGCGCCAGCAGTGATGGGCGGGAATTGGATGAGCAGTTCTTC. As protein: CASSDGRELDEQFF.